Listed below are T cell receptor beta chains from one sample, sequenced in a study of blood T cell repertoires in COVID-19. Sequencing used immunoSEQ multiplex PCR; TCRdb keeps in-frame clones, though not all of them. The sample records approximately 110,000 clones, roughly 83% being singletons. Input material: peripheral blood. The receptors derive from a human donor in a cohort sampled during active COVID-19. The CDR3 runs from the conserved cysteine through the conserved F or W.

j_call: TRBJ2-1; v_call: TRBV27; cdr3_aa: CASSLGGRVEQFF
j_call: TRBJ1-3; v_call: TRBV6-1; cdr3_aa: CASSEPGQGSGNTIYF
j_call: TRBJ1-6; v_call: TRBV18; cdr3_aa: CASSRTGVDVGSPLHF
j_call: TRBJ2-4; v_call: TRBV7-2; cdr3_aa: CASSLRRGAKNIQYF
j_call: TRBJ1-6; v_call: TRBV27; cdr3_aa: CASSSHKTGNSPLHF
j_call: TRBJ1-4; v_call: TRBV12-3/TRBV12-4; cdr3_aa: CASSFGTEGKLFF
j_call: TRBJ1-2; v_call: TRBV5-4; cdr3_aa: CASSPDNNYGYTF
j_call: TRBJ2-1; v_call: TRBV15; cdr3_aa: CATSKGGRRYNEQFF
j_call: TRBJ1-5; v_call: TRBV19; cdr3_aa: CASSAGQYSNQPQHF
j_call: TRBJ2-2; v_call: TRBV6-6; cdr3_aa: CASSYLGTSPEELFF
j_call: TRBJ2-7; v_call: TRBV5-1; cdr3_aa: CASSAGLEGSHEQYF
j_call: TRBJ2-1; v_call: TRBV9; cdr3_aa: CASSVDPGQGDEQFF
j_call: TRBJ1-2; v_call: TRBV19; cdr3_aa: CGSKGEGHSYGYTF
j_call: TRBJ1-1; v_call: TRBV25-1; cdr3_aa: CASSEVMATAEAFF